This TCR beta chain was sequenced during a study of regulatory T cells in long-lasting Graves disease (dated by TCRdb to about 2021). Regarding the research as a whole: Newly diagnosed Graves' disease patients had taken antithyroid drugs for less than 3 months. This study used TCR sequencing and RNA sequencing of peripheral blood to compare persistent Graves' disease patients against newly diagnosed Graves' disease patients. The study took place in China and was registered as a clinical trial. A total of 35 or so samples were covered by TCR sequencing, comprising about 13 persistent and some 20 newly diagnosed Graves' disease patients.

The investigation overall reported the following: Because the primary lesion, thyroid tissue, could not be accessed, the study looked at peripheral blood alone. Persistent disease showed preferential use of TRBV28, TRBJ1-2 and TRBJ2-5, whereas newly diagnosed disease favored TRBV20-1 and TRBJ2-1. The authors noted that the small sample size was a limitation that may lower accuracy. Sequencing and analysis were limited to the TCR beta chain. Lower TCR Shannon entropy and fewer highly expanded clones were observed in persistent Graves' disease patients than in newly diagnosed patients, which suggested clonal expansion. More public clonotypes were shared among persistent patients (roughly 3,000) than among newly diagnosed patients (966).

Library prep was done by multiplex PCR. The run used an Illumina HiSeq 4000. TCR beta libraries were built with iRepertoire HTBI primers and Arm-PCR amplification of CDR3 regions. PCR products were gel purified before sequencing. The authors processed their data as follows. Across samples, approximately 68 TRBV and 13 to 15 TRBJ segments were identified and used for gene usage analysis of CDR3 amino acid clonotypes. Filtered high-quality paired reads were merged into contigs using COPE and FqMerger. BLAST was used to align contigs to the IMGT TRBV, TRBD and TRBJ reference genes, and CDR3 was defined following IMGT. Highly expanded clones were defined as clonotypes with a frequency above 0.1%. Shannon entropy was used to measure repertoire diversity, and the Gini coefficient was used to measure V-J evenness. A clonotype found in more than one individual was treated as public. TCRdb handled the public reads itself, with Q25 trimming in fastp and clone calling in MiXCR, and kept productive beta chains. A single entry per CDR3 protein holds the most common genes and DNA from its merged rows. These V and J calls rely on TCRdb rather than the paper's analysis. Within this sample are roughly 510,000 distinct CDR3 sequences, with about 16% of them counted one time only. The top ten constitute approximately 12% of the sample.

This clonotype was counted a few times. Its antigen remains undetermined. Base qualities are not at hand, and no much larger clone is one base apart. From the cysteine up to the phenylalanine, the CDR3 has a length of 13 residues. Only the CDR3 portion is preserved as DNA: 39 bases, with reading frame beginning at the first base. The junction carries 11 bases between V and J, which are trimmed by 5 bases and 6 bases respectively. According to the study, the label for this sample's time point signals: newly diagnosed GD, antithyroid drugs for less than 3 months. For both TCR sequencing and RNA sequencing, RNA was extracted from PBMCs using TRIzol. The diagnosis of Graves' disease was made according to American Thyroid Association guidelines. Patients for the study were recruited at an endocrinology department in Xi'an, China. From each patient, 7.5 to 9.5 milliliters of peripheral blood was collected into an EDTA anticoagulant tube. Ficoll Paque Plus density gradient separation was used to isolate PBMCs, and no further T cell sorting was performed. An Agilent 2100 Bioanalyzer and agarose gel were used to check RNA quality, and a NanoDrop 2000 was used to measure RNA concentration.

The sample was also reused in another study, on T cells in Graves' hyperthyroidism and ophthalmopathy. Per that second paper: Graves' hyperthyroidism was defined as stable when no progression to ophthalmopathy occurred over 18 months of follow-up. Hyperthyroidism patients were newly diagnosed, with disease duration under 2 months, and aged 18 to 65 years. Any patient with an uncontrolled infection, another autoimmune disease, pregnancy or lactation was excluded. Diagnoses were established on the basis of clinical symptoms, serum thyroxine and TRAb, thyroid ultrasound, and orbital computed tomography. For the first round of RT-PCR on the TCR CDR3, the HTBI primer set was used together with the Qiagen OneStep RT-PCR kit. Most expanded thyroid clonotypes (frequency above 0.001) were also detected in blood, suggesting blood repertoires may reflect thyroid immune responses. In cross-validation, a model built on a 13 V-J signature told ophthalmopathy apart from stable hyperthyroidism with about 90% sensitivity and about 81% specificity, and in testing the same model reached 80%/75%. In validation, the model predicted progression to ophthalmopathy with 55% to 71% sensitivity and 72% to 75% specificity, a median of approximately 6.7 months before onset. A discovery cohort of about 100 patients, 43 with Graves' ophthalmopathy and more than 55 with stable Graves' hyperthyroidism, was used to find distinguishing TCR V-J signatures. Prospective prediction of ophthalmopathy was tested in an independent validation cohort of under 20 hyperthyroidism patients and approximately 17 patients who later progressed to ophthalmopathy. For training and testing, the 100 or so patients in the discovery cohort were randomly divided in a 7:3 ratio. The study also compared thyroid tissue and blood T-cell repertoires from over 5 Graves' hyperthyroidism patients. Once sampling was done, hyperthyroidism patients were given methimazole at a starting dose of 30 mg daily, whereas ophthalmopathy patients were given high-dose intravenous methylprednisolone. The libraries were constructed in a second round of multiplex PCR and then size-selected and purified. The libraries were sequenced on an Illumina HiSeq2000 using paired-end 100 bp reads. SOAPnuke was used to process the raw data, throwing out any read that contained adapters or uncalled bases, had a mean Phred below 15, or lacked an exact constant-primer or identifier match. High-quality paired reads were merged with COPE v1.2.5, and unique nucleotide sequences were defined as clonotypes. MiTCR v1.1 was used to align clonotypes to the IMGT TRBV, TRBD and TRBJ reference segments. Only V-J combinations with frequency above 0.0001, covering about 99% of repertoires, were analysed. A TCS score was defined as the ratio of F50 (clonal expansion) to E x V (chaos), with BLOSUM62-based TCRdist applied between CDR3 peptides within each V-J. Welch's t-statistics and random forest reduced 500 to 650 V-J features to under 15, which were used in a naive Bayes classifier (R e1071). No statistical method was used to fix the sample size in advance, and group allocation was not hidden from the investigators. The paper reports TCR Vbeta CDR3 sequencing of roughly 140 peripheral blood samples: under 45 ophthalmopathy, approximately 74 hyperthyroidism and approximately 17 progressor patients.

This sequence originates from a man younger than 30 with Graves disease. Donor details come from another sample of the same person, matched by shared clones. Source: peripheral blood mononuclear cells (PBMCs), taken at new diagnosis, from a patient treated with antithyroid drugs. The chain is made from TRBV12-3 or TRBV12-4 and TRBJ1-5, and perhaps TRBD1 as D gene, on 6 matching bases. The nucleotide sequence reads as follows: TGTGCCAGCAGTCTGCGGGGGCTTCAGCCCCAGCATTTT. Its protein is CASSLRGLQPQHF.